The present T cell receptor (beta chain) was sequenced within a study of blood T cells in healthy people across ages. Through a sample-barcoded 5' primer and a J-beta primer mix, a second PCR was run for roughly 7 to 11 cycles. A template-switch adaptor containing 12 random nucleotides labeled each cDNA molecule. Every sample gave at least 3 million paired-end reads containing CDR3. Using its own MiXCR run on the 5' RACE reads, TCRdb lists one record per CDR3 protein. The sample lists some 780,000 distinct CDR3 sequences, about 56% occurring once. Each sample used at least 6.5 million PBMCs. CDR1 and CDR2 (germline): MNHNS, SASEGT. The V segment lost 5 bases and the J segment 0 bases; nucleotides outside the gene matches: 8. There are 16 residues in the CDR3.

The source material was blood. This sequence joins TRBV6-1 and TRBJ2-3, with 7 bases matching TRBD1. This receptor was obtained from a man aged 35 to 55 in good health. CDR3 DNA: TGTGCCAGCAGTCCACAGGGGCCCCTAAGCACAGATACGCAGTATTTT. Its translation: CASSPQGPLSTDTQYF.